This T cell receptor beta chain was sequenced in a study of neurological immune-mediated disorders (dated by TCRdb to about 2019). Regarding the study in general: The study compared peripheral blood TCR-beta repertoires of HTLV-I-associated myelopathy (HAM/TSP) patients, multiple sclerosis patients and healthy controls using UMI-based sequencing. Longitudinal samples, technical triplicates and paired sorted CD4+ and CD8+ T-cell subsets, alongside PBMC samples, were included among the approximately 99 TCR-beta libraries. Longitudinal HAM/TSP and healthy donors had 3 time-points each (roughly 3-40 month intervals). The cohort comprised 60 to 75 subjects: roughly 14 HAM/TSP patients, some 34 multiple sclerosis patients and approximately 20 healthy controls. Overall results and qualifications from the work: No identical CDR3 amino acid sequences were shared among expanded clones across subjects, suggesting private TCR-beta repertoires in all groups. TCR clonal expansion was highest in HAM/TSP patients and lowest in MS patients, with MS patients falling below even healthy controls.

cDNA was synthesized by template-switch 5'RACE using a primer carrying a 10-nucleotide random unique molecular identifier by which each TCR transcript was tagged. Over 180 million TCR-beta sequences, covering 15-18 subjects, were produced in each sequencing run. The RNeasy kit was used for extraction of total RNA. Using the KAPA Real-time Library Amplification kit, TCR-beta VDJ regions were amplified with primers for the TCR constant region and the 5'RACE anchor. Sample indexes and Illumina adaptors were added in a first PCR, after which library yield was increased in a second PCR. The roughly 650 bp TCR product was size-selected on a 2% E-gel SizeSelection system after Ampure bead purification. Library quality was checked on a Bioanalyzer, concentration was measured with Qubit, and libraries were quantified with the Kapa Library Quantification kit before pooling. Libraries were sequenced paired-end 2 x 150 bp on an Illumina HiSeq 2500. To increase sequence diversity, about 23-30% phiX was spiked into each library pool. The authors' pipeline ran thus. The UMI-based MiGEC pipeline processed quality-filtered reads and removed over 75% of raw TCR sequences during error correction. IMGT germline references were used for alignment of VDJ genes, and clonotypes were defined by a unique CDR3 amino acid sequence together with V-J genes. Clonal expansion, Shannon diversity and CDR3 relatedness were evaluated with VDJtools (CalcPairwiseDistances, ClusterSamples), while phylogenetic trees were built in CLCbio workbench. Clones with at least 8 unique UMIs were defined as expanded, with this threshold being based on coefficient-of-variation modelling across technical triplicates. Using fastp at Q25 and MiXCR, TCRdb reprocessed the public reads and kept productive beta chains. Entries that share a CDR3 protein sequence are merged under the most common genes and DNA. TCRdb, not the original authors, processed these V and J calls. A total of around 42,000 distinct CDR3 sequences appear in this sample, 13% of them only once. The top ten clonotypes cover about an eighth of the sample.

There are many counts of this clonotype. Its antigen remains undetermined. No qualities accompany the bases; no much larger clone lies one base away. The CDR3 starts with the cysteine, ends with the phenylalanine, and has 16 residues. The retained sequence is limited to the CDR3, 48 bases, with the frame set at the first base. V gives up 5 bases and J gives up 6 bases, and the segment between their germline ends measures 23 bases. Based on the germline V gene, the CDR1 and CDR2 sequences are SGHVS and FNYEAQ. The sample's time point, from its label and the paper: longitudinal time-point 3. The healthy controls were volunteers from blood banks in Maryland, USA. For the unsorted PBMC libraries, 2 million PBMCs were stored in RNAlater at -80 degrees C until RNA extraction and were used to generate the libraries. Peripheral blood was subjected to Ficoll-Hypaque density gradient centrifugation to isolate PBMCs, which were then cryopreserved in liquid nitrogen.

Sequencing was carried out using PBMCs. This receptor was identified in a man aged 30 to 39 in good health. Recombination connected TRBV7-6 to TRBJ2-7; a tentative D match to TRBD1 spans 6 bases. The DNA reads TGTGCCAGCAGCCCGTTGCCCACAGGGTTCTTCGGCGAGCAGTACTTC. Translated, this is CASSPLPTGFFGEQYF.